Sequencing of this TCR beta chain was carried out in a study of blood T cell repertoires in COVID-19. Whole-study context: Italy, Spain and the United States were the sources of the convalescent and acute COVID-19 samples.

The table came from immunoSEQ multiplex PCR; TCRdb's copy has only in-frame clones and leaves some out. The sample holds about 130,000 clones, 75% to 90% seen once. This CDR3 comprises 15 residues. CDR1 and CDR2 from the germline V gene are SGHTA and FQGNSA. V was clipped by 0 bases and J by 5 bases; unmatched bases: 6. Adults between roughly 18 and 95 years of age took part from about two dozen US areas. Cohorts were based on clinical histories the participants reported. V gene TRBV7-2 combines with J gene TRBJ2-5; 7 nucleotides align to TRBD2. Sequenced material: PBMCs or T cells enriched from blood (not recorded which). This TCR was recovered from a woman between 45 and 65 years old who had recovered from COVID-19. CDR3 sequence (DNA): TGTGCCAGCAGCTTAGCCGGTAGCGGGCCGGAGACCCAGTACTTC. It specifies CASSLAGSGPETQYF. Supplemented by reference TRBV7-2 and TRBJ2-5, the full variable domain reads GAGVSQSPSNKVTEKGKDVELRCDPISGHTALYWYRQSLGQGLEFLIYFQGNSAPDKSGLPSDRFSAERTGGSVSTLTIQRTQQEDSAVYLCASSLAGSGPETQYFGPGTRLLVL.